A single sample is the source of the 28 T cell receptor beta chains below, sequenced in a study of blood T cells in healthy people across ages. The second PCR ran roughly 7 to 12 cycles with a sample-barcoded 5' primer and J-beta primers. TCRdb passed the 5' RACE reads through MiXCR, listing each CDR3 protein once. The sample lists roughly 1,000,000 distinct CDR3 sequences, roughly a quarter occurring once. The same specimen was also included in a second study, on T cells of mothers and their children.

The sequencing sample was made of blood. The receptors here all came from a girl aged 2 to 10 in good health.

The chain links TRBV27 to TRBJ2-7, with D tentatively TRBD1 (5 bases). V lost 4 bases and J 2 bases, leaving 15 bases between the germline ends. This CDR3 region has 15 residues. Germline V gives CDR1 MNHEY, CDR2 SMNVEV (reference sequence). For the CDR3, the DNA is TGTGCCAGCAGTTACCAGGGTGACAGCCCCTACGAGCAGTACTTC. Translated, it gives CASSYQGDSPYEQYF.

The gene calls are TRBV7-2 and TRBJ2-2; 10 nucleotides match TRBD2. Trimming at V came to 4 bases and at J to 9 bases, leaving 8 bases not matched to a gene. This CDR3 spans 15 amino acids. Germline loops: CDR1 SGHTA, CDR2 FQGNSA. The CDR3 spells CASSSLVAGGRELFF. CDR3 nucleotides: TGTGCCAGCAGCTCCTTAGTAGCGGGAGGTCGGGAGCTGTTTTTT.

This rearrangement joins TRBV9 to TRBJ2-7; D unclear. CDR3 size: 15 residues. Trimming took off 1 base at V and 4 bases at J, with 15 bases between the two ends. Looked up from germline, CDR1 is SGDLS and CDR2 is YYNGEE. In nucleotides, the CDR3 is TGTGCCAGCAGCGTACATCCAGGCGCCTCTTACGAGCAGTACTTC. Protein: CASSVHPGASYEQYF. The complete variable domain, with remaining parts taken from reference TRBV9 and TRBJ2-7, reads DSGVTQTPKHLITATGQRVTLRCSPRSGDLSVYWYQQSLDQGLQFLIQYYNGEERAKGNILERFSAQQFPDLHSELNLSSLELGDSALYFCASSVHPGASYEQYFGPGTRLTVT.

This clonotype has ten or more counts. This chain connects TRBV12-3 or TRBV12-4 to TRBJ2-7; no clear D. Trimming cost V 3 bases and J 0 bases, with 6 bases left between them. The CDR3 is made up of 13 amino acids. CDR3 nucleotide sequence: TGTGCCAGCAGTTTGGCCATCTCCTACGAGCAGTACTTC. Translating it yields CASSLAISYEQYF.

This clonotype was detected a few times. The chain is built from TRBV6-1 and TRBJ1-2; TRBD1 agrees at 9 bases. The length of the CDR3 is 15 residues. J gave up 3 bases and V 7 bases, and 9 bases lay outside the gene matches. The germline gives CDR1 MNHNS, CDR2 SASEGT. CDR3 bases: TGTGCCAGCACCCTGGGACAGGGCATGGACTATGGCTACACCTTC. Translating gives CASTLGQGMDYGYTF.

On this clonotype: The conserved phenylalanine or tryptophan normally closing the CDR3 is absent here, so this likely arose from a read error. No DNA is shown, since the ends of the CDR3 on it are uncertain; the CDR3 is the one TCRdb lists. The CDR3 protein is CASSLASGQGPPAY. The rearrangement links TRBV7-9 to TRBJ2-7; TRBD1 was called by the table and not checked on the DNA. Per germline, CDR1 SEHNR and CDR2 FQNEAQ (reference sequence). Counting both end residues, the CDR3 totals 14 amino acids.

This clonotype occurred a few times. The chain couples TRBV28 to TRBJ2-1; D remains unclear. The CDR3 covers 13 residues. Germline V gene lookup returns CDR1 MDHEN and CDR2 SYDVKM. The V and J ends lost 3 bases and 7 bases respectively, with 10 bases between them. The CDR3 nucleotides read TGTGCCAGCAGTTTCAGGCCGGGTAATGAGCAGTTCTTC. Protein: CASSFRPGNEQFF.

This clonotype was counted only a few times. CDR3 protein: CASSQGLAGITGELFF. For the CDR3, the DNA is TGCGCCAGCAGCCAAGGACTAGCGGGGATCACCGGGGAGCTGTTTTTT. V gene TRBV4-3 combines with J gene TRBJ2-2, with 11 bases fitting TRBD2. J gave up 4 bases and V 1 base, and 2 bases lay outside the gene matches. This CDR3 is built from 16 residues. The germline V gene encodes CDR1 LGHNA and CDR2 YSLEER.

Regarding this clonotype: The junction and the germline gene differ at one end; a read error may be behind it. In DNA, the CDR3 is TGTGCCAGTAGTATATTGGGATCTGGGGCCAGCGTCCTGACTTTC. It yields the protein CASSILGSGASVLTF. The chain recombines TRBV19 with TRBJ2-6; a possible D gene is TRBD1 (5 bases). This CDR3 is 15 amino acids long. Germline CDR1 reads LNHDA; CDR2 reads SQIVND (reference sequence).

This clonotype was counted only a few times. V gene TRBV11-2 combines with J gene TRBJ2-5, with 8 bases identical to TRBD1. The end of the DNA fits TRBJ2-7 better, so the J call may be wrong. This CDR3 contains 15 residues. Germline lookup yields CDR1 SGHAT and CDR2 FQNNGV. CDR3 DNA sequence: TGTGCCAGCAGCTTAGGCCCAGGGGGCTTCTACGAGCAGTACTTC. This translates into CASSLGPGGFYEQYF.

The chain recombines TRBV2 with TRBJ1-2; D not resolved. Trimming stripped 7 bases from V and 8 bases from J, with 11 bases between. The germline V gene encodes CDR1 SNHLY and CDR2 FYNNEI. The CDR3 runs to 11 residues. The CDR3 here is CASTAEDGYTF. The CDR3 bases are TGTGCCAGCACGGCGGAGGACGGCTACACCTTC.

This clonotype showed up just a few times. The chain uses TRBV14 and TRBJ2-7; D possibly corresponds to TRBD1 (6 bases). This CDR3 has 13 amino acids. The germline gives CDR1 SGHDN, CDR2 FVKESK. V lost 4 bases to trimming and J lost 9 bases, with 16 bases between them. CDR3 DNA sequence: TGTGCCAGCAGCCGCGAACAGGGTATCGTGCAGTACTTC. This codes for CASSREQGIVQYF.

In this sample, this clonotype turned up a few times. The CDR3 reads CASSQPWPFTIRDRAGDTQYF. The CDR3 bases are TGCGCCAGCAGCCAGCCCTGGCCGTTTACGATCCGGGACAGGGCAGGAGATACGCAGTATTTT. This rearrangement joins TRBV4-1 to TRBJ2-3, with TRBD1 identical over 9 bases. V lost 3 bases, J lost 5 bases, and 24 bases stayed unmatched. There are 21 residues in the CDR3. In germline, CDR1 is MGHRA, CDR2 YSYEKL.

The rearrangement joins TRBV29-1 to TRBJ2-7; either TRBD1 or TRBD2 may fit D (6 bases each). V was shortened by 4 bases and J by 2 bases, with 12 bases between the two germline ends. This CDR3 region has 13 residues. From germline, CDR1 is SQVTM and CDR2 ANQGSEA. Here the CDR3 DNA reads TGCAGCGTTGTCGGAGGGGACACCTACGAGCAGTACTTC. This encodes CSVVGGDTYEQYF.

The V gene is TRBV28, the J gene TRBJ2-3; 9 bases fit TRBD1. CDR3 length: 15 residues. Germline assignment: CDR1 MDHEN and CDR2 SYDVKM. The ends lost 6 bases at V and 9 bases at J; junction bases unmatched: 13. In nucleotides, the CDR3 is TGTGCCAGCAGCCCCGGGACAGGGAATTCTCGGACGCAGTATTTT. Encoded protein: CASSPGTGNSRTQYF.

The chain uses TRBV7-2 and TRBJ1-4; D remains unclear. V was shortened by 4 bases and J by 8 bases, with 14 bases between the two germline ends. The germline gives CDR1 SGHTA, CDR2 FQGNSA. The CDR3 covers 14 residues. This chain's CDR3 is CASSSQGFREKLFF. In nucleotides, the CDR3 is TGTGCCAGCAGCTCGCAAGGCTTTAGGGAAAAACTGTTTTTT.

A few counts support this clonotype. The rearrangement joins TRBV4-3 to TRBJ2-7; possibly TRBD1 for D (5 bases). V gave up 8 bases and J gave up 0 bases, with 14 bases separating them. Germline CDR1 LGHNA, CDR2 YSLEER. The CDR3 length is 14 residues. CDR3 region: CASGTGLRSYEQYF. The DNA for the CDR3 is TGCGCCAGCGGAACAGGCCTTCGCTCCTACGAGCAGTACTTC.

This clonotype came up a few times. The genes are TRBV7-9 and TRBJ2-5; D gene ambiguous. The V end lost 4 bases, the J end lost 2 bases, and 11 bases lay between the germline ends. CDR1 and CDR2 (germline): SEHNR, FQNEAQ (reference sequence). This CDR3 is built from 14 residues. CDR3 in amino acids: CASSSRNDQETQYF. CDR3 coding DNA: TGTGCCAGCAGCTCGAGAAACGATCAAGAGACCCAGTACTTC.

This clonotype appeared once. The CDR3 sequence: CASSFGAGGTGEQYF. CDR3 DNA sequence: TGTGCCAGCAGCTTTGGAGCGGGAGGGACCGGCGAGCAGTACTTC. The chain recombines TRBV11-2 with TRBJ2-1; 10 bases agree with TRBD2. The J call may be mistaken, given a closer DNA end match to TRBJ2-7. From germline, CDR1 is SGHAT and CDR2 FQNNGV. The CDR3 has 15 residues.

The chain has TRBV20-1 and TRBJ2-2, with 14 bases lining up with TRBD2. V dropped 0 bases and J dropped 7; count of bases not matched to a gene: 7. CDR3 length: 17 residues. Germline CDR1 is DFQATT and CDR2 is SNEGSKA (reference sequence). The CDR3 nucleotides read TGCAGTGCTAGAGATAAAGGACTAGCGGGAGGAGACGGGGAGCTGTTTTTT. It codes for CSARDKGLAGGDGELFF.

This clonotype was counted a few times. The genes are TRBV2 and TRBJ2-7, with 8 bases fitting TRBD2. CDR1 and CDR2 from the germline V gene are SNHLY and FYNNEI. This CDR3 has 15 residues. V gave up 5 bases and J gave up 4 bases; unmatched junction bases: 10. The CDR3 protein is CASSTTGTSLYEQYF. The CDR3 DNA follows: TGTGCCAGCAGTACCACCGGGACTAGTCTTTACGAGCAGTACTTC.

The chain joins TRBV9 to TRBJ2-3, with D perhaps given as TRBD1 or TRBD2 (5 bases each). Trimming stripped 5 bases from V and 0 bases from J, with 13 bases between. The CDR3 is 15 amino acids. Germline-derived CDR1 and CDR2 are SGDLS and YYNGEE. The CDR3 DNA reads as TGTGCCAGCAGTCCCCCGGGACGGAGCACAGATACGCAGTATTTT. Its translation: CASSPPGRSTDTQYF.

This clonotype was detected a few times. The chain links TRBV20-1 to TRBJ2-4; the D is unclear. V lost 1 base and J lost 0, with 7 bases in between. This CDR3 has 14 amino acids. Germline loops: CDR1 DFQATT, CDR2 SNEGSKA (reference sequence). CDR3 amino acids: CSARGNVAKNIQYF. The CDR3, as DNA: TGCAGTGCTAGAGGAAATGTAGCCAAAAACATTCAGTACTTC.

This clonotype turned up a few times. The genes are TRBV12-3 or TRBV12-4 and TRBJ2-7; TRBD1 might be the D (5 bases). This CDR3 has 15 amino acids. V lost 4 bases and J 2 bases, leaving 15 bases between the germline ends. CDR3 DNA: TGTGCCAGCAGTTCCCCCTGGGCAGGGCCCTACGAGCAGTACTTC. As protein: CASSSPWAGPYEQYF.

This clonotype has just a few counts. V is TRBV29-1 and J is TRBJ2-7; D remains ambiguous. This CDR3 has 16 residues. Germline V gene sequence: CDR1 SQVTM, CDR2 ANQGSEA. V shed 4 bases and J shed 4 bases, with 23 bases lying between them. The CDR3 DNA is TGCAGCGTTGTGGTCCTAAAAAAAGAGATTACTTACGAGCAGTACTTC. Translating it yields CSVVVLKKEITYEQYF.

In its sample, this clonotype was seen a few times. V is TRBV2 and J is TRBJ1-3; no definite D call. Germline V lookup: CDR1 SNHLY, CDR2 FYNNEI. The length of the CDR3 is 11 residues. V dropped 4 bases and J dropped 4 bases, with 2 bases sitting between them. This chain's CDR3 is CASSAGNTIYF. Written as DNA, the CDR3 is TGTGCCAGCAGTGCCGGAAACACCATATATTTT.

The V and J genes are TRBV12-5 and TRBJ2-1; possible D gene TRBD2, 7 bases. Germline V gene lookup returns CDR1 LGHNT and CDR2 FRNRAP. This CDR3 region has 14 residues. V shed 7 bases and J shed 0 bases, with 10 bases lying between them. The CDR3 region is CASEGGDSYNEQFF. The CDR3 coding sequence is TGTGCTAGTGAAGGGGGGGACTCCTACAATGAGCAGTTCTTC.

The chain is built from TRBV7-8 and TRBJ2-5; D is perhaps TRBD1 (6 bases). CDR1 SGHVS and CDR2 FQNEAQ come from the germline V gene. The CDR3 extends over 14 amino acids. V lost 4 bases to trimming and J lost 2 bases, with 11 bases between them. CDR3 amino acids: CASSYGTNQETQYF. As DNA, the CDR3 is TGTGCCAGCAGCTACGGGACAAATCAAGAGACCCAGTACTTC.